The clone carrying this T cell receptor beta chain showed up many times. Its antigen is not identified. From the 5' RACE reads, TCRdb called clonotypes with MiXCR, one entry per CDR3 protein. In the table there are about 500,000 distinct CDR3 sequences, about 5.7% of which are singletons. The sample is drawn from a study of CD8 T cells in ankylosing spondylitis. Regarding the study as a whole: Ankylosing spondylitis blood appeared to carry a characteristic TCR beta motif of roughly eight highly homologous variants.

The sequence was obtained from a male donor with ankylosing spondylitis. The sample was blood, either unsorted or a sorted T cell fraction (not recorded which).

CDR3 DNA sequence: TGTGCCAGCAGTGCGGCCTATGAAGCTTTCTTT. Residues: CASSAAYEAFF. V and J are TRBV6-6 and TRBJ1-1, with unresolved D. The CDR3 runs to 11 residues. Germline V gives CDR1 MNHNY, CDR2 SVGAGI (reference sequence). V was shortened by 5 bases and J by 7 bases, with 8 bases between the two germline ends.